A single sample is the source of the 15 T cell receptor beta chains below, sequenced in a study of blood T cell repertoires in COVID-19. The assay was immunoSEQ multiplex PCR, and TCRdb's table has in-frame clones only and misses some. This table holds 80,000 or so clones, roughly 90% found once. The sequenced sample consisted of peripheral blood. These receptor sequences come from a man aged 50 to 60 with acute or convalescent COVID-19.

The chain employs TRBV6-5 and TRBJ2-7; possibly TRBD2 for D (5 bases). Looked up from germline, CDR1 is MNHEY and CDR2 is SVGAGI. The germline V and J ends were trimmed by 0 bases and 5 bases, with 14 bases remaining between them. This CDR3 is built from 15 residues. CDR3 bases: TGTGCCAGCAGTTACTCGACTGGGAGAGTGCACGAGCAGTACTTC. Protein: CASSYSTGRVHEQYF.

The rearrangement joins TRBV5-5 to TRBJ1-5; a possible D gene is TRBD1 (6 bases). The CDR3 spans 14 residues. Germline values: CDR1 SGHKS, CDR2 YYEKEE (reference sequence). V was cut by 5 bases and J by 6 bases, with 15 bases left in between. This chain's CDR3 is CASRLTGLSQPQHF. In DNA form, the CDR3 reads TGTGCCAGCAGACTTACAGGGTTGAGTCAGCCCCAGCATTTT.

V gene TRBV18 combines with J gene TRBJ1-1, with D maybe TRBD1 (6 bases). Germline values: CDR1 KGHSH, CDR2 LQKENI. The CDR3 is made up of 14 amino acids. Between the trimmed V and J ends, which lost 8 bases and 6 bases, there was a span of 19 bases. DNA of the CDR3: TGTGCCAGCCGAATAACAGGGAGCGACGCTGAAGCTTTCTTT. Translated, it gives CASRITGSDAEAFF.

The chain has TRBV18 and TRBJ2-5; 7 positions match TRBD2. The germline CDR1 and CDR2 sequences are KGHSH and LQKENI. The CDR3 extends over 15 amino acids. The trim removed 0 bases at V and 2 bases at J, leaving 3 bases unmatched. For the CDR3, the DNA is TGTGCCAGCTCACCACCGAGGCGGGGGCAAGAGACCCAGTACTTC. This gives the protein CASSPPRRGQETQYF.

The V gene is TRBV10-3, the J gene TRBJ1-1; a weak D match, TRBD1 (6 bases). Germline CDR1 reads ENHRY; CDR2 reads SYGVKD. The CDR3 is made up of 15 amino acids. The V end lost 6 bases, the J end lost 6 bases, and 20 bases lay between the germline ends. In DNA form, the CDR3 reads TGTGCCATCAGGCCTTCAATAGTGACAGGCTCTGAAGCTTTCTTT. Its protein product is CAIRPSIVTGSEAFF.

This clone was observed a single time. This chain joins TRBV20-1 and TRBJ2-7; D may be TRBD1 (6 bases). This CDR3 has 14 amino acids. CDR1 is DFQATT, CDR2 SNEGSKA, per germline (reference sequence). V lost 3 bases and J 3 bases, leaving 15 bases between the germline ends. CDR3 region: CSASGQIGGYEQYF. In DNA, the CDR3 is TGCAGTGCTAGTGGACAGATAGGTGGCTACGAGCAGTACTTC.

The rearrangement joins TRBV25-1 to TRBJ2-7; no definite D call. Germline lookup yields CDR1 MGHDK and CDR2 SYGVNS. The germline V and J ends were trimmed by 10 bases and 6 bases, with 4 bases remaining between them. This CDR3 contains 8 residues. CDR3 bases: TGTGCCACTCCCGAGCAGTACGTC. This codes for CATPEQYV.

The rearrangement joins TRBV19 to TRBJ1-1, with D perhaps TRBD1 (6 bases). The germline gives CDR1 LNHDA, CDR2 SQIVND (reference sequence). This CDR3 comprises 13 residues. Trimming left V 1 base short and J 5 bases short, with 8 bases between. CDR3 sequence (DNA): TGTGCCAGTAGTATAGTCAGGGGAACTGAAGCTTTCTTT. It codes for CASSIVRGTEAFF.

V is TRBV6-5 and J is TRBJ2-1; maybe TRBD1 (6 bases). The CDR3 runs 15 residues. The germline V and J ends were trimmed by 6 bases and 0 bases, with 12 bases remaining between them. Per the germline V gene, CDR1 is MNHEY and CDR2 is SVGAGI. The CDR3 DNA reads as TGTGCCAGCAGGACGGGGACACCCTCCTACAATGAGCAGTTCTTC. Translating gives CASRTGTPSYNEQFF.

The chain couples TRBV2 to TRBJ2-5; 13 nucleotides line up with TRBD2. The CDR3 contains 15 residues. The V segment lost 9 bases and the J segment 2 bases; nucleotides outside the gene matches: 6. CDR1 and CDR2 (germline): SNHLY, FYNNEI. The CDR3 loop is CARGLAGRGQETQYF. The CDR3 DNA sequence: TGTGCCAGGGGACTAGCGGGGAGAGGGCAAGAGACCCAGTACTTC.

The genes are TRBV7-9 and TRBJ2-2, with D hard to call. V lost 3 bases and J 4 bases, leaving 12 bases between the germline ends. The CDR3 runs to 15 residues. The germline gives CDR1 SEHNR, CDR2 FQNEAQ (reference sequence). The CDR3 here is CASSFPAELTGELFF. CDR3 bases: TGTGCCAGCAGCTTTCCCGCCGAGCTCACCGGGGAGCTGTTTTTT. The variable domain in full, completed from reference TRBV7-9 and TRBJ2-2, reads DTGVSQNPRHKITKRGQNVTFRCDPISEHNRLYWYRQTLGQGPEFLTYFQNEAQLEKSRLLSDRFSAERPKGSFSTLEIQRTEQGDSAMYLCASSFPAELTGELFFGEGSRLTVL.

The chain is built from TRBV4-3 and TRBJ2-2, with 12 bases lining up with TRBD2. The germline V gene has CDR1 LGHNA and CDR2 YSLEER. The CDR3 runs 17 residues. The trim removed 1 base at V and 4 bases at J, leaving 4 bases unmatched. Written as DNA, the CDR3 is TGCGCCAGCAGCCAAGGGACTAGCGGGGAAGCCACCGGGGAGCTGTTTTTT. Residues: CASSQGTSGEATGELFF.

The chain recombines TRBV12-3 or TRBV12-4 with TRBJ2-3, with D possibly being TRBD1 (7 bases). The CDR3 spans 13 residues. V was clipped by 6 bases and J by 6 bases, with 13 bases between them. CDR3 nucleotides: TGTGCCAGCAGGAACGCAGGGGGGGATACGCAGTATTTT. Its protein is CASRNAGGDTQYF.

The chain links TRBV28 to TRBJ2-7; 7 nucleotides align to TRBD1. This CDR3 has 15 residues. With V trimmed by 6 bases and J by 5 bases, 13 bases remained unmatched. Germline V gene lookup returns CDR1 MDHEN and CDR2 SYDVKM. The CDR3 region is CASSLRGPDLDEQYF. Written as DNA, the CDR3 is TGTGCCAGCAGCCTAAGGGGGCCCGATTTAGACGAGCAGTACTTC.

CDR3 DNA sequence: TGTGCCAGCAGTGAAGGCCTCGGGAGTTCGTACGAGCAGTACTTC. Encoded protein: CASSEGLGSSYEQYF. The genes are TRBV6-1 and TRBJ2-7; possibly TRBD2 for D (6 bases). This CDR3 spans 15 amino acids. Germline V CDR1 and CDR2: MNHNS, SASEGT. V shed 1 base and J shed 4 bases, with 14 bases lying between them.